The 26 T cell receptor beta chains below all came from one sample that was sequenced in a study of OX40 agonist ivuxolimab in advanced cancers. The method was immunoSEQ multiplex PCR; TCRdb's version includes in-frame clones alone and lacks a portion of them. The profile shows some 64,000 clones, roughly 86% of them singletons. Sequencing was performed on CD4+ or CD8+ T cells sorted from blood, taken in a trial of the OX40 agonist ivuxolimab. The receptors here all came from an adult with an advanced solid tumor such as melanoma, head and neck, liver or kidney cancer.

The chain uses TRBV27 and TRBJ2-6; D is unresolved. Trimming took 2 bases from V and 0 from J, leaving 8 bases between them. CDR3 length: 16 residues. Germline V gene lookup returns CDR1 MNHEY and CDR2 SMNVEV (reference sequence). The CDR3 loop is CASSLKAYSGANVLTF. The CDR3 DNA reads TGTGCCAGCAGTTTAAAGGCCTACTCTGGGGCCAACGTCCTGACTTTC. The full variable domain, with the rest looked up from reference TRBV27 and TRBJ2-6, is EAQVTQNPRYLITVTGKKLTVTCSQNMNHEYMSWYRQDPGLGLRQIYYSMNVEVTDKGDVPEGYKVSRKEKRNFPLILESPSPNQTSLYFCASSLKAYSGANVLTFGAGSRLTVL.

The gene calls are TRBV6-5 and TRBJ2-7; unclear D gene. V lost 2 bases to trimming and J lost 0 bases, with 8 bases between them. The length of the CDR3 is 14 residues. Germline CDR1 MNHEY, CDR2 SVGAGI. As DNA, the CDR3 is TGTGCCAGCAGTTACGGGCAAGGCTCCTACGAGCAGTACTTC. It translates to CASSYGQGSYEQYF.

V and J are TRBV10-3 and TRBJ1-2; D might be TRBD1 (5 bases). This CDR3 comprises 12 residues. The ends were cut back, 7 bases at V and 6 bases at J, with 12 bases in the middle. Germline loops: CDR1 ENHRY, CDR2 SYGVKD. CDR3 bases: TGTGCCATCATGGGCAGGGAGAATGGCTACACCTTC. This codes for CAIMGRENGYTF.

The chain uses TRBV5-4 and TRBJ1-3, with D possibly being TRBD1 (6 bases). Trimming left V 10 bases short and J 0 bases short, with 17 bases between. In germline, CDR1 is SGHNT, CDR2 YYREEE (reference sequence). This CDR3 region has 15 residues. The CDR3 loop is CAWGRAGASGNTIYF. The CDR3 region has the DNA TGTGCCTGGGGGAGGGCAGGGGCCTCTGGAAACACCATATATTTT.

This sequence joins TRBV5-1 and TRBJ1-3, with D tentatively TRBD1 (6 bases). Between the trimmed V and J ends, which lost 2 bases and 4 bases, there was a span of 10 bases. Germline CDR1 is SGHRS and CDR2 is YFSETQ. The CDR3 sequence is 14 residues long. The CDR3 protein is CASSLQGPGNTIYF. The DNA of the CDR3 is TGCGCCAGCAGCTTACAGGGTCCGGGAAACACCATATATTTT.

The rearrangement joins TRBV7-2 to TRBJ2-5; 9 positions agree with TRBD1. The J call is doubtful: the DNA matches TRBJ2-7 better. Germline CDR1 SGHTA, CDR2 FQGNSA. CDR3 length: 15 amino acids. CDR3 in amino acids: CASSTRTGDILEQYF. The DNA of the CDR3 is TGTGCCAGCAGCACCAGGACAGGGGACATTCTCGAGCAGTACTTC.

In regard to this clone: The sample has other DNA sequences that encode this CDR3 too. V gene TRBV5-1 combines with J gene TRBJ2-7; possible D gene TRBD2, 5 bases. Germline CDR1 reads SGHRS; CDR2 reads YFSETQ. This CDR3 has 13 amino acids. The V and J ends lost 2 bases and 0 bases respectively, with 6 bases between them. In DNA, the CDR3 is TGCGCCAGCAGCTTAGGGAGCTCCTACGAGCAGTACTTC. Its translation is CASSLGSSYEQYF. Variable domain in full (rest from reference TRBV5-1 and TRBJ2-7): KAGVTQTPRYLIKTRGQQVTLSCSPISGHRSVSWYQQTPGQGLQFLFEYFSETQRNKGNFPGRFSGRQFSNSRSEMNVSTLELGDSALYLCASSLGSSYEQYFGPGTRLTVT.

The V gene is TRBV7-2, the J gene TRBJ2-6, with D possibly being TRBD1 (5 bases). Per germline, CDR1 SGHTA and CDR2 FQGNSA. The CDR3 is 14 residues long. Trimming shortened V by 6 bases and J by 2 bases, and 8 bases separated the two germline ends. DNA for the CDR3: TGTGCCAGCAGACAGGTTGCTGGGGCCAACGTCCTGACTTTC. This translates into CASRQVAGANVLTF.

On this clone itself: Additional DNA sequences in this sample encode the identical CDR3. This chain uses TRBV5-1 with TRBJ2-1; 7 bases match TRBD2. Germline trimming cut 0 bases from V and 0 bases from J; bases unmatched to any gene: 0. The CDR3 runs to 15 residues. Germline V CDR1 and CDR2: SGHRS, YFSETQ. The CDR3 region is CASSLGGSSYNEQFF. The CDR3 bases are TGCGCCAGCAGCTTGGGCGGGAGCTCCTACAATGAGCAGTTCTTC.

This sequence joins TRBV5-5 and TRBJ2-7; TRBD1 aligns across 10 bases. CDR3 length: 15 amino acids. The V gene end was trimmed by 4 bases and the J gene end by 4 bases; junction bases not matched to a gene: 8. Germline CDR1 is SGHKS and CDR2 is YYEKEE (reference sequence). The CDR3 reads CASSIRTGGLYEQYF. The CDR3 DNA sequence: TGTGCCAGCAGCATTAGGACAGGGGGGTTGTACGAGCAGTACTTC.

This clone was detected only once. The chain joins TRBV5-1 to TRBJ1-2; 8 bases line up with TRBD1. CDR3 length: 14 residues. After removal of 3 bases from V and 3 bases from J, the junction contained 4 bases not matched to a gene. Germline loops: CDR1 SGHRS, CDR2 YFSETQ. CDR3 residues: CASSSRGRDYGYTF. CDR3 DNA: TGCGCCAGCAGCTCCAGGGGGCGAGACTATGGCTACACCTTC.

This chain links TRBV9 with TRBJ2-2; D is ambiguous. The germline V gene has CDR1 SGDLS and CDR2 YYNGEE. V dropped 4 bases and J dropped 7 bases, with 20 bases sitting between them. The CDR3 runs to 16 residues. CDR3 in amino acids: CASSPLLSVGGGELFF. CDR3 nucleotides: TGTGCCAGCAGCCCGCTTCTGAGCGTCGGCGGCGGGGAGCTGTTTTTT.

The rearrangement links TRBV4-1 to TRBJ1-1; tentative D call: TRBD1 (5 bases). Germline CDR1 MGHRA, CDR2 YSYEKL. The V and J ends lost 0 bases and 0 bases respectively, with 8 bases between them. This CDR3 has 15 residues. The CDR3, as DNA: TGCGCCAGCAGCCAAGAACCAGGGATGAACACTGAAGCTTTCTTT. It encodes CASSQEPGMNTEAFF.

V is TRBV9 and J is TRBJ2-5; D may correspond to TRBD1 or TRBD2 (5 bases each). The CDR3 runs 15 residues. Trimming stripped 3 bases from V and 9 bases from J, with 21 bases between. Germline values: CDR1 SGDLS, CDR2 YYNGEE. CDR3 protein: CASSGTGTNLEAQYF. CDR3 nucleotide sequence: TGTGCCAGCAGCGGCACCGGGACGAATCTTGAGGCCCAGTACTTC.

This chain links TRBV19 with TRBJ2-5; perhaps D is TRBD1 or TRBD2 (5 bases each). The DNA matches TRBJ2-7 better at its end, which makes the J call doubtful. CDR3 length: 14 amino acids. The germline V gene has CDR1 LNHDA and CDR2 SQIVND (reference sequence). The CDR3 nucleotides read TGTGCCAGTAGTCCTCGGGACGGCTCCTACGAGCAGTACTTC. As protein: CASSPRDGSYEQYF.

In its sample, this clone was seen a few times. The chain links TRBV11-2 to TRBJ1-6, with TRBD1 matching 7 bases. With 5 bases clipped from V and 7 bases from J, the junction kept 5 bases outside the gene matches. From germline, CDR1 is SGHAT and CDR2 FQNNGV. This CDR3 has 14 amino acids. The CDR3 reads CASSTRDRNSPLHF. The DNA of the CDR3 is TGTGCCAGCAGCACCCGGGACAGAAATTCACCCCTCCACTTT.

The chain combines TRBV28 with TRBJ2-5, with no clear D. V lost 3 bases and J lost 4, with 3 bases in between. The germline gives CDR1 MDHEN, CDR2 SYDVKM. This CDR3 is built from 11 residues. As DNA, the CDR3 is TGTGCCAGCAGTTTCGGAGAGACCCAGTACTTC. Protein sequence: CASSFGETQYF.

This clone was observed a single time. The V gene is TRBV5-1, the J gene TRBJ2-2; no clear D gene. V lost 0 bases, J lost 2 bases, and 8 bases lay in between. The CDR3 totals 15 residues. Germline lookup yields CDR1 SGHRS and CDR2 YFSETQ. CDR3 sequence reads: CASSLDRPNTGELFF. The CDR3 coding sequence is TGCGCCAGCAGCTTGGATCGGCCAAACACCGGGGAGCTGTTTTTT.

The chain carries TRBV2 and TRBJ1-2, with unresolved D. CDR3 length: 15 residues. CDR1 and CDR2 (germline): SNHLY, FYNNEI. V was cut by 6 bases and J by 5 bases, with 19 bases left in between. The CDR3 DNA sequence: TGTGCCAGCAGCGAGCGACAAGGGCATATATATGGCTACACCTTC. Translating gives CASSERQGHIYGYTF.

The chain combines TRBV2 with TRBJ1-2; D not resolved. V was pared by 4 bases and J by 4 bases, with 10 bases between. This CDR3 contains 13 residues. Germline loops: CDR1 SNHLY, CDR2 FYNNEI. CDR3 sequence reads: CASSVQQSYGYTF. The CDR3 nucleotides read TGTGCCAGCAGTGTCCAACAGAGCTATGGCTACACCTTC.

The chain employs TRBV29-1 and TRBJ2-2; D is ambiguous. Trimming removed 0 bases from V and 2 bases from J, with 4 bases in between. The CDR3 contains 13 residues. Germline assignment: CDR1 SQVTM and CDR2 ANQGSEA. Here the CDR3 reads CSVEERNTGELFF. DNA for the CDR3: TGCAGCGTTGAAGAGAGAAACACCGGGGAGCTGTTTTTT.

V is TRBV5-1 and J is TRBJ1-4; D gene uncertain. V was shortened by 0 bases and J by 0 bases, with 9 bases between the two germline ends. This CDR3 is 16 amino acids long. Germline CDR1 SGHRS, CDR2 YFSETQ. The CDR3 bases are TGCGCCAGCAGCTTGGGGGTTTCTACAACTAATGAAAAACTGTTTTTT. Translation: CASSLGVSTTNEKLFF.

The V call is TRBV5-1, the J call TRBJ2-6, with D possibly called TRBD1 or TRBD2 (5 bases each). The CDR3 is made up of 20 amino acids. Germline CDR1 reads SGHRS; CDR2 reads YFSETQ. V lost 0 bases and J lost 2, with 21 bases in between. The CDR3 DNA follows: TGCGCCAGCAGCTTGGGTATCAGGGCTAAAAGAGGGGCTGGGGCCAACGTCCTGACTTTC. Protein: CASSLGIRAKRGAGANVLTF. Combining the CDR3 with reference TRBV5-1 and TRBJ2-6 gives the whole variable domain KAGVTQTPRYLIKTRGQQVTLSCSPISGHRSVSWYQQTPGQGLQFLFEYFSETQRNKGNFPGRFSGRQFSNSRSEMNVSTLELGDSALYLCASSLGIRAKRGAGANVLTFGAGSRLTVL.

The genes are TRBV6-1 and TRBJ2-2; D might be TRBD1 (6 bases). This CDR3 has 15 residues. V dropped 11 bases and J dropped 6 bases, with 22 bases sitting between them. Looked up from germline, CDR1 is MNHNS and CDR2 is SASEGT. CDR3 sequence: CAGSRGAPGAGELFF. In DNA, the CDR3 is TGTGCCGGTTCCAGGGGCGCCCCCGGGGCCGGGGAGCTGTTTTTT.

This chain connects TRBV25-1 to TRBJ2-5; unclear D gene. The end of the DNA fits TRBJ2-7 better, so the J call may be wrong. Germline V gives CDR1 MGHDK, CDR2 SYGVNS. CDR3 length: 13 amino acids. CDR3 DNA: TGTGCCAGCAGGGATGGGCGGTCCTACGAGCAGTACTTC. Translation gives CASRDGRSYEQYF.

This clone appeared once. This rearrangement joins TRBV5-1 to TRBJ2-1; 7 bases fit TRBD1. The J segment lost 3 bases and the V segment lost 4 bases, leaving 7 bases of the junction unmatched. This CDR3 region has 15 residues. Germline V CDR1 and CDR2: SGHRS, YFSETQ. CDR3 residues: CASSPWTGFYNEQFF. The CDR3 DNA reads TGCGCCAGCAGCCCATGGACAGGTTTCTACAATGAGCAGTTCTTC.